Listed here is a single T cell receptor beta chain. Participants' own reports of clinical history determined their cohort assignment. In Cohort 3, a recovered donor had either two negative PCRs, clearance, or symptom resolution. Germline values: CDR1 SGDLS, CDR2 YYNGEE. The CDR3 has 13 residues. V dropped 4 bases and J dropped 5 bases, with 11 bases sitting between them. This specimen belongs to a study of blood T cell repertoires in COVID-19. Study summary: Material from acute and convalescent COVID-19 was sourced from the United States, Italy and Spain.

Study processing details: Reference gene primer amplification in the assay estimated nucleated cell counts. Sequenced by immunoSEQ multiplex PCR; TCRdb stores in-frame clones only, minus some. V and J calls and clone size follow that table, whereas D and trimming were derived from the DNA. The sample records 300,000 or so clones, around nine tenths being singletons. The sequenced material came from PBMCs or T cells enriched from blood (not recorded which). This sequence originates from a man in his sixties who had recovered from COVID-19. The V call is TRBV9, the J call TRBJ2-3, with a tentative D call TRBD1 (6 bases). CDR3 protein: CASSTSRGDTQYF. DNA for the CDR3: TGTGCCAGCAGCACATCCAGGGGAGATACGCAGTATTTT.